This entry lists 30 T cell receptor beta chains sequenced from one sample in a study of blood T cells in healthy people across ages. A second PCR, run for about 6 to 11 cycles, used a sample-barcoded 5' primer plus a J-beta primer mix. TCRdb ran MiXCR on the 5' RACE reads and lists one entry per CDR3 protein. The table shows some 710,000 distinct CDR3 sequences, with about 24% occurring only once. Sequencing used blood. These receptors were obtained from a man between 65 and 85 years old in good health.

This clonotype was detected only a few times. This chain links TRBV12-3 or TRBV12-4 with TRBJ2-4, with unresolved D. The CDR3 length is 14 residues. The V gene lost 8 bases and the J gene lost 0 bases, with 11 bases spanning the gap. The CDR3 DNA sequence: TGTGCCAGCGTAGACTCACTAGCCAAAAACATTCAGTACTTC. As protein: CASVDSLAKNIQYF.

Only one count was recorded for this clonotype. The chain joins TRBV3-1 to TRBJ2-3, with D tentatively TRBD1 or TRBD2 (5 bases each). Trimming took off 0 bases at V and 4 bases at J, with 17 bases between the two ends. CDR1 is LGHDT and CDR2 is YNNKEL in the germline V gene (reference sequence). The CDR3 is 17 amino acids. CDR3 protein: CASSQDFTEKGPDTQYF. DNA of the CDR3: TGTGCCAGCAGCCAAGATTTTACGGAGAAGGGACCAGATACGCAGTATTTT.

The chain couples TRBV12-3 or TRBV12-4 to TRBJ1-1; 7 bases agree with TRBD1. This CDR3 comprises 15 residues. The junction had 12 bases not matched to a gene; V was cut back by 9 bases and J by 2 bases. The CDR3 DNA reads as TGTGCCAGTTTCGCGCCGACAGGGAAAAACACTGAAGCTTTCTTT. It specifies CASFAPTGKNTEAFF.

Written as DNA, the CDR3 is TGTGCCAGCAGTTTAAGGCAGGGTGGAGGGTCGAACACTGAAGCTTTCTTT. This translates into CASSLRQGGGSNTEAFF. The V and J genes are TRBV12-3 or TRBV12-4 and TRBJ1-1; perhaps TRBD1 as D (5 bases). The CDR3 consists of 17 residues. V lost 2 bases to trimming and J lost 1 base, with 17 bases between them.

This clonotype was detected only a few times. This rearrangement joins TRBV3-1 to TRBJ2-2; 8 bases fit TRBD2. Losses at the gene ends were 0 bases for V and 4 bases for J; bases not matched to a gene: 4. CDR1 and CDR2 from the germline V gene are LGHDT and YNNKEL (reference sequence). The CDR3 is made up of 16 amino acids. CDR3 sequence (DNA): TGTGCCAGCAGCCAAGATACGGGAGGGGGCACCGGGGAGCTGTTTTTT. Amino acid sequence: CASSQDTGGGTGELFF. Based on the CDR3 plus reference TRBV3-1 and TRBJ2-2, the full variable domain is DTAVSQTPKYLVTQMGNDKSIKCEQNLGHDTMYWYKQDSKKFLKIMFSYNNKELIINETVPNRFSPKSPDKAHLNLHINSLELGDSAVYFCASSQDTGGGTGELFFGEGSRLTVL.

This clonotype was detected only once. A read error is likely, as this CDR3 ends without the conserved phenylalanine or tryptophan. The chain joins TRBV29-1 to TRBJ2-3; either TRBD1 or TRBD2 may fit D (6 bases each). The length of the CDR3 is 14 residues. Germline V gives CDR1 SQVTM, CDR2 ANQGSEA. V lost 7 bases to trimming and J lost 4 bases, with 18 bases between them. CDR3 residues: CSAEGGAEADTQYL. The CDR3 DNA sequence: TGCAGCGCCGAGGGGGGAGCCGAGGCAGATACGCAGTATCTT.

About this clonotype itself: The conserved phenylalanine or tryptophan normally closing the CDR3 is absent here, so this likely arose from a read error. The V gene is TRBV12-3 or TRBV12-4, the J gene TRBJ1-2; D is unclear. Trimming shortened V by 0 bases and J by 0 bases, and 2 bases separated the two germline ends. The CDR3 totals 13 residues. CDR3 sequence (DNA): TGTGCCAGCAGTTTAGCAACTAACTATGGCTACACCCTC. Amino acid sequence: CASSLATNYGYTL.

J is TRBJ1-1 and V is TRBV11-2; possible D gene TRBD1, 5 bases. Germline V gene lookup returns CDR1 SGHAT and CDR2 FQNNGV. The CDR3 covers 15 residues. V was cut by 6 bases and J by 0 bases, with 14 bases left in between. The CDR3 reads CASSQREGMNTEAFF. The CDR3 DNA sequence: TGTGCCAGCAGTCAAAGGGAGGGGATGAACACTGAAGCTTTCTTT.

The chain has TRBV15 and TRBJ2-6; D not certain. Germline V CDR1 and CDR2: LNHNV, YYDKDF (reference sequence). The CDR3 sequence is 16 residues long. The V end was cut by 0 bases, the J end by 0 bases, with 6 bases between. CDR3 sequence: CATSRDQPSGANVLTF. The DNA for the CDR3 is TGTGCCACCAGCAGAGATCAGCCCTCTGGGGCCAACGTCCTGACTTTC.

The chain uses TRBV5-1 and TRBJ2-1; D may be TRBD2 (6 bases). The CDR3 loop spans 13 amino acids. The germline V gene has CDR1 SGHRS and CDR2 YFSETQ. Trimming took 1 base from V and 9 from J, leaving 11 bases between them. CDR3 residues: CASSLSTSSEQFF. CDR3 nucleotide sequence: TGCGCCAGCAGCTTGAGTACTAGCAGTGAGCAGTTCTTC.

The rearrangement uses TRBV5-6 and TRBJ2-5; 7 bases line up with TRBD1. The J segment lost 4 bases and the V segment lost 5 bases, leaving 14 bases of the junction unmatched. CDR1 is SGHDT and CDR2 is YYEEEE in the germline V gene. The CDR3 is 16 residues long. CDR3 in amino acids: CASSPYDRAGGETQYF. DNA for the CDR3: TGTGCCAGCAGTCCATACGACAGGGCTGGGGGAGAGACCCAGTACTTC.

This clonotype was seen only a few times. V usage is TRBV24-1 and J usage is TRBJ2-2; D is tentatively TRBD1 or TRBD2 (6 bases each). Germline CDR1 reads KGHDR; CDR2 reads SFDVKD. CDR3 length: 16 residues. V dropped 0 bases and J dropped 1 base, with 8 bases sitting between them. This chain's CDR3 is CATSDLRGQNTGELFF. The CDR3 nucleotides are TGTGCCACCAGTGATTTGCGGGGGCAGAACACCGGGGAGCTGTTTTTT.

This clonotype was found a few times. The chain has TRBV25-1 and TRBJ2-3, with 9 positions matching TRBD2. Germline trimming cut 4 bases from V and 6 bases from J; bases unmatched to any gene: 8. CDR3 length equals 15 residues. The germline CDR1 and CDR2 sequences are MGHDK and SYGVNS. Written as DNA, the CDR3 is TGTGCCAGCAGTGCATCTAGCGGGGTGCGGGATACGCAGTATTTT. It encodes CASSASSGVRDTQYF.

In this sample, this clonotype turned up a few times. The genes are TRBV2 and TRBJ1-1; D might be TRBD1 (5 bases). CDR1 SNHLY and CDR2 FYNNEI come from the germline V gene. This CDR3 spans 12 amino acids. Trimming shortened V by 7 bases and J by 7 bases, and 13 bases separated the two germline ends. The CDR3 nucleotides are TGTGCCAGCAAGACCTCAGGGCTTGAAGCTTTCTTT. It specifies CASKTSGLEAFF.

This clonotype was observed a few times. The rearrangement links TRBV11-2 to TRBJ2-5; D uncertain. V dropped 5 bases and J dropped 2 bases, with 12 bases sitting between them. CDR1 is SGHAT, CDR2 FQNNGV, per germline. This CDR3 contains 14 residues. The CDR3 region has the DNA TGTGCCAGCAGCGCTCGGCTAGTGCAAGAGACCCAGTACTTC. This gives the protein CASSARLVQETQYF.

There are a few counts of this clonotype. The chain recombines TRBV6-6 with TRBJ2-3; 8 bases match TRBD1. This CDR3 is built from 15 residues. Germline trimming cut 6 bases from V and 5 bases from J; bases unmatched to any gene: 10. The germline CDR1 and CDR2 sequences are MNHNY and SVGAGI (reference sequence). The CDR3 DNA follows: TGTGCCAGCAGCAACGGACAGGGATTAGGAGATACGCAGTATTTT. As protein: CASSNGQGLGDTQYF.

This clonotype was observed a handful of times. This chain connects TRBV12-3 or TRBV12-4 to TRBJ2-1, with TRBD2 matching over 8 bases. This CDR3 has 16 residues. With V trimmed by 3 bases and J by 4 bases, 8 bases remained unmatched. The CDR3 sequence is CASSFRGGAAYNEQFF. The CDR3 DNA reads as TGTGCCAGCAGTTTTCGGGGGGGGGCTGCGTACAATGAGCAGTTCTTC.

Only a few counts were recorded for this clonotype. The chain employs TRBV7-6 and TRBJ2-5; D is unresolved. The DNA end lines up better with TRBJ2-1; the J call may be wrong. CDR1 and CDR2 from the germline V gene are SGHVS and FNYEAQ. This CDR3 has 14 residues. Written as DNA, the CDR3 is TGTGCCAGCACCTCCGGTACCGTTTACAATGAGCAGTTCTTC. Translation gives CASTSGTVYNEQFF.

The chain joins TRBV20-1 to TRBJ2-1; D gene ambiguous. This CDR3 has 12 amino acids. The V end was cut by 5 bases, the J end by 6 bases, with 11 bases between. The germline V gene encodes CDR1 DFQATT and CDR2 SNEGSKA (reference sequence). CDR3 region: CSAPHSPNEQFF. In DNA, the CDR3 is TGCAGTGCTCCCCACAGCCCCAATGAGCAGTTCTTC.

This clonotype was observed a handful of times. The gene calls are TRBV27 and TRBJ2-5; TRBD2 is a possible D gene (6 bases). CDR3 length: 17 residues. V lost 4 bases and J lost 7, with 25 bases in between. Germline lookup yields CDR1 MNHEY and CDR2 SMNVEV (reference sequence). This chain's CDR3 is CASSSRLLAEGRVTQYF. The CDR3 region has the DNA TGTGCCAGCAGTTCCCGCCTCTTAGCGGAGGGGAGAGTGACCCAGTACTTC.

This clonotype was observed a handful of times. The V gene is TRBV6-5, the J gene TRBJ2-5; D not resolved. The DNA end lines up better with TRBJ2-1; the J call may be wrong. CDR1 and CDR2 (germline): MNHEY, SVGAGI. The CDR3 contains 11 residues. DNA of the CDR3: TGTGCCAGTAAAAGTCTCAATGAGCAGTTCTTC. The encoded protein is CASKSLNEQFF.

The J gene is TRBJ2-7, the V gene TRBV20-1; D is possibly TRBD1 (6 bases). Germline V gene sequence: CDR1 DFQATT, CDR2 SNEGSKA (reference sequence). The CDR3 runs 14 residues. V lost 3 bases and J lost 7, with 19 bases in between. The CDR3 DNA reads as TGCAGTGCTAGGGCGGCAGGGACAAAAGAGGAGCAGTACGTC. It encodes CSARAAGTKEEQYV.

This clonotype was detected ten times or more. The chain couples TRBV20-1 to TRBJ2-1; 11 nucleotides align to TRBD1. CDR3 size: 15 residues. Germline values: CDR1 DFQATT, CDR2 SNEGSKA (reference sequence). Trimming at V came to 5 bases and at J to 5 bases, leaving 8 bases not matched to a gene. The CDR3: CSAWDRGKTNNEQFF. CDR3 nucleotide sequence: TGCAGTGCTTGGGACAGGGGGAAAACTAACAATGAGCAGTTCTTC.

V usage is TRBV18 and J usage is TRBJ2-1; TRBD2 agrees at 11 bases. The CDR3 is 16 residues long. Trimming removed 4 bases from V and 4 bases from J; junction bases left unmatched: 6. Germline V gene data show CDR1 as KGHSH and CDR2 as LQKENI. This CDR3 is CASSRPGTSGYNEQFF. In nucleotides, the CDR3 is TGTGCCAGCTCACGGCCCGGGACTAGCGGTTACAATGAGCAGTTCTTC.

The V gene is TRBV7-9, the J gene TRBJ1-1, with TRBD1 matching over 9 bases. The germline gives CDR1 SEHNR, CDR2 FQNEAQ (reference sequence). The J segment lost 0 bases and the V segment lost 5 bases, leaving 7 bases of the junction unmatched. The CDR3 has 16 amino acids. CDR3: CASSPRQGDLNTEAFF. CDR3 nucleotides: TGTGCCAGCAGCCCAAGACAGGGGGACTTGAACACTGAAGCTTTCTTT.

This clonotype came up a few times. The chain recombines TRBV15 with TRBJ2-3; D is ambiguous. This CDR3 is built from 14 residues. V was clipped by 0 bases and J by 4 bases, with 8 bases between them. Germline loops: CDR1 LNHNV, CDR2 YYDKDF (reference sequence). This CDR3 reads CATSRETPPDTQYF. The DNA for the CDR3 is TGTGCCACCAGCAGAGAGACCCCACCAGATACGCAGTATTTT.

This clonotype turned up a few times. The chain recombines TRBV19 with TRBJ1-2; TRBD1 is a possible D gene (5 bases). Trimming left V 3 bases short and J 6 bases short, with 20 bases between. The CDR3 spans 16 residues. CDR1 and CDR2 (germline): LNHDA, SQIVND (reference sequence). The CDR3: CASSMGEMSMDHGYTF. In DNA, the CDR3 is TGTGCCAGTAGTATGGGGGAAATGAGTATGGACCATGGCTACACCTTC.

In DNA, the CDR3 is TGTGCCAGCAGCCAAGCACCCCACTATGGCTACACCTTC. It is translated as CASSQAPHYGYTF. The V and J genes are TRBV3-1 and TRBJ1-2; D gene ambiguous. The germline CDR1 and CDR2 sequences are LGHDT and YNNKEL (reference sequence). Trimming pared 1 base from V and 3 bases from J, leaving 6 bases between. The CDR3 contains 13 residues. The whole variable domain, remainder taken from reference TRBV3-1 and TRBJ1-2, is DTAVSQTPKYLVTQMGNDKSIKCEQNLGHDTMYWYKQDSKKFLKIMFSYNNKELIINETVPNRFSPKSPDKAHLNLHINSLELGDSAVYFCASSQAPHYGYTFGSGTRLTVV.

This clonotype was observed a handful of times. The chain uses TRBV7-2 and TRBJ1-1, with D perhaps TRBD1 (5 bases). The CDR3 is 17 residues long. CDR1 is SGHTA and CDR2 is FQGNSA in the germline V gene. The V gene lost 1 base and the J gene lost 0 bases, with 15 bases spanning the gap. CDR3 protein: CASSLVPTGQMNTEAFF. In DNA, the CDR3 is TGTGCCAGCAGCTTAGTACCCACAGGCCAAATGAACACTGAAGCTTTCTTT.

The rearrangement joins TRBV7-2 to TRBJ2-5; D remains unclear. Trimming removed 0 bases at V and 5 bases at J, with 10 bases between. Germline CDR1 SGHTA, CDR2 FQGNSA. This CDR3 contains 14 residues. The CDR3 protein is CASSLATSDETQYF. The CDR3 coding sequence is TGTGCCAGCAGCTTAGCAACCTCCGACGAGACCCAGTACTTC.